The 13 T cell receptor beta chains listed next were all sequenced from one sample in a study of blood T cell repertoires in COVID-19 (TCRdb year 2020). The protocol used for the library was the immunoSEQ multiplex PCR assay. This immuneACCESS table, as held by TCRdb, lists in-frame sequences with V and J called but not all clones. Of the missing ones, under half trace to an unresolved V gene in checked studies; the others have no known cause. Recorded for this sample are about 110,000 clones; 88% of them occurred a single time. Of the sample, about 2.2% falls within the top ten clones. The sample was peripheral blood. Receptors originate from a human donor in a cohort sampled during active COVID-19.

This chain links TRBV28 with TRBJ1-2, with D maybe TRBD1 (5 bases). V lost 5 bases to trimming and J lost 8 bases, with 15 bases between them. The CDR3 has 13 residues. In germline, CDR1 is MDHEN, CDR2 SYDVKM. The DNA of the CDR3 is TGTGCCAGCAGTGTCAGGGTATGGGAAGGCTACACCTTC. Protein sequence: CASSVRVWEGYTF.

Comments on this clone: The same CDR3 can be traced to other DNA sequences in this sample. J is TRBJ2-7 and V is TRBV6-5; the D gene is possibly TRBD1 (6 bases). V lost 6 bases to trimming and J lost 3 bases, with 12 bases between them. This CDR3 comprises 13 residues. The V gene's germline CDR1 is MNHEY and CDR2 SVGAGI. The CDR3 loop reads CASSRDNFYEQYF. The CDR3, as DNA: TGTGCCAGCAGCCGGGACAATTTCTACGAGCAGTACTTC.

The J gene is TRBJ2-1, the V gene TRBV11-2, with a tentative D call TRBD1 (6 bases). V lost 5 bases and J lost 6, with 17 bases in between. Germline V CDR1 and CDR2: SGHAT, FQNNGV. CDR3 length equals 15 residues. The CDR3, as DNA: TGTGCCAGCAGCGCCGGGACAAGCAACGTCAATGAGCAGTTCTTC. It encodes CASSAGTSNVNEQFF.

The V gene is TRBV7-8, the J gene TRBJ2-3; the match to TRBD2 covers 8 bases. Trimming took 1 base from V and 2 from J; bases not matched to a gene: 8. CDR1 is SGHVS, CDR2 FQNEAQ, per germline. The CDR3 loop spans 17 amino acids. The CDR3 DNA reads as TGTGCCAGCAGCTTAGTTTCGGGGGGGCCGAACACAGATACGCAGTATTTT. Translated, it gives CASSLVSGGPNTDTQYF.

J is TRBJ2-7 and V is TRBV2, with TRBD2 matching over 8 bases. J gave up 0 bases and V 2 bases, and 3 bases lay outside the gene matches. The germline CDR1 and CDR2 sequences are SNHLY and FYNNEI. CDR3 size: 15 residues. This chain's CDR3 is CASSERGGASYEQYF. For the CDR3, the DNA is TGTGCCAGCAGTGAACGGGGGGGCGCCTCCTACGAGCAGTACTTC.

The V gene is TRBV29-1, the J gene TRBJ1-1; 11 nucleotides align to TRBD1. From germline, CDR1 is SQVTM and CDR2 ANQGSEA. V lost 8 bases to trimming and J lost 4 bases; unmatched junction nucleotides: 12. This CDR3 has 15 residues. The CDR3 here is CSHQRSGTGGTEAFF. CDR3 sequence (DNA): TGCAGCCACCAACGATCCGGGACAGGGGGCACTGAAGCTTTCTTT.

This sequence joins TRBV5-6 and TRBJ2-7; D is perhaps TRBD1 (6 bases). V lost 1 base, J lost 5 bases, and 10 bases lay in between. The CDR3 has 13 amino acids. Germline loops: CDR1 SGHDT, CDR2 YYEEEE. The CDR3 region has the DNA TGTGCCAGCAGCTTGAGGGGGTTGGACGAGCAGTACTTC. It encodes CASSLRGLDEQYF. Filled out from reference TRBV5-6 and TRBJ2-7, the complete variable domain reads DAGVTQSPTHLIKTRGQQVTLRCSPKSGHDTVSWYQQALGQGPQFIFQYYEEEERQRGNFPDRFSGHQFPNYSSELNVNALLLGDSALYLCASSLRGLDEQYFGPGTRLTVT.

The chain has TRBV6-5 and TRBJ1-1; D may be TRBD1 (5 bases). The V end was cut by 0 bases, the J end by 10 bases, with 9 bases between. Germline-derived CDR1 and CDR2 are MNHEY and SVGAGI. This CDR3 is built from 12 residues. The DNA of the CDR3 is TGTGCCAGCAGTTACTCGGGGGGAGGAGCTTTCTTT. This encodes CASSYSGGGAFF.

The V and J genes are TRBV4-2 and TRBJ1-1, with 9 nucleotides matching TRBD1. Looked up from germline, CDR1 is LGHNA and CDR2 is YNFKEQ. V shed 5 bases and J 3 bases; nucleotides not matched to a gene: 10. The length of the CDR3 is 16 residues. The CDR3 here is CASSARDRAMDTEAFF. CDR3 sequence (DNA): TGTGCCAGCAGCGCCCGGGACAGGGCCATGGACACTGAAGCTTTCTTT.

This chain links TRBV5-1 with TRBJ1-4; 8 bases map to TRBD1. Germline V CDR1 and CDR2: SGHRS, YFSETQ. Trimming took 2 bases from V and 8 from J; bases not matched to a gene: 5. The CDR3 loop spans 14 amino acids. The CDR3 loop reads CASSFQGADEKLFF. The CDR3 coding sequence is TGCGCCAGCAGCTTCCAGGGGGCAGACGAAAAACTGTTTTTT.

The genes are TRBV25-1 and TRBJ2-1; TRBD1 matches at 10 bases. This CDR3 has 17 amino acids. CDR1 is MGHDK, CDR2 SYGVNS, per germline. Trimming at V came to 3 bases and at J to 5 bases, leaving 10 bases not matched to a gene. The CDR3 loop reads CASSDPSPDRGDNEQFF. The CDR3 nucleotides are TGTGCCAGCAGTGACCCCAGCCCGGACAGGGGGGACAATGAGCAGTTCTTC.

In its sample, this clone was seen once. The chain recombines TRBV2 with TRBJ1-2, with a weak D call TRBD1 (5 bases). This CDR3 has 16 residues. The V gene's germline CDR1 is SNHLY and CDR2 FYNNEI. The V end lost 2 bases, the J end lost 2 bases, and 15 bases lay between the germline ends. This CDR3 is CASSETAGLVNYGYTF. CDR3 coding DNA: TGTGCCAGCAGTGAAACGGCAGGGTTGGTGAACTATGGCTACACCTTC.

The chain combines TRBV18 with TRBJ1-1; TRBD1 might be the D (5 bases). This CDR3 comprises 16 residues. The ends were cut back, 1 base at V and 5 bases at J, with 17 bases in the middle. Per the germline V gene, CDR1 is KGHSH and CDR2 is LQKENI. CDR3 nucleotide sequence: TGTGCCAGCTCACCACGGGAGGTGGGGACGGGAACTGAAGCTTTCTTT. Residues: CASSPREVGTGTEAFF.